The 31 T cell receptor beta chains given below trace back to one sample, sequenced in a study of T cells in Graves' hyperthyroidism and ophthalmopathy. What was amplified from RNA transcripts were TCR beta CDR3 regions. An initial round of RT-PCR targeting the TCR CDR3 relied on the HTBI primer set. From the multiplex PCR reads, TCRdb called clonotypes with MiXCR, one entry per CDR3 protein. The table shows fewer than 650,000 distinct CDR3 sequences, with around 50% occurring only once. The sequenced sample was peripheral blood or thyroid tissue (not recorded which). The receptors originated from an adult woman with Graves' disease, either hyperthyroidism or ophthalmopathy (not recorded which).

Comments on this clonotype: A read error is possible here, since a much larger clone lies one base away. The chain has TRBV29-1 and TRBJ2-5, with D possibly being TRBD2 (5 bases). The germline CDR1 and CDR2 sequences are SQVTM and ANQGSEA. This CDR3 is 12 amino acids long. Trimming removed 2 bases from V and 3 bases from J, with 7 bases in between. CDR3 amino acids: CSVEPGEETQYF. The CDR3 nucleotides are TGCAGCGTTGAACCCGGGGAAGAGACCCAGTACTTC.

J is TRBJ2-7 and V is TRBV7-9; D gene uncertain. This CDR3 is built from 14 residues. V lost 6 bases and J lost 2, with 14 bases in between. CDR1 is SEHNR, CDR2 FQNEAQ, per germline (reference sequence). Here the CDR3 reads CASSDNYGTYEQYF. The CDR3 DNA follows: TGTGCCAGCAGTGATAATTACGGAACCTACGAGCAGTACTTC.

The chain is built from TRBV20-1 and TRBJ2-5, with D unclear. There are 13 residues in the CDR3. Germline V gene sequence: CDR1 DFQATT, CDR2 SNEGSKA (reference sequence). The V end lost 4 bases, the J end lost 6 bases, and 15 bases lay between the germline ends. The chain's CDR3 is CSAKAPHIQTQYF. In DNA form, the CDR3 reads TGCAGTGCTAAAGCCCCCCATATCCAGACCCAGTACTTC.

This clonotype was detected ten times or more. CDR3 residues: CASSSWEADGYTF. The CDR3 coding sequence is TGTGCCAGCAGCTCCTGGGAAGCTGATGGCTACACCTTC. J is TRBJ1-2 and V is TRBV7-2, with D unresolved. Germline V lookup: CDR1 SGHTA, CDR2 FQGNSA. The CDR3 extends over 13 amino acids. With 4 bases removed from V and 6 bases from J, the gap between germline ends came to 12 bases.

The chain combines TRBV7-9 with TRBJ2-5; 10 positions match TRBD1. J gave up 4 bases and V 8 bases, and 13 bases lay outside the gene matches. The CDR3 runs 16 residues. Germline V gives CDR1 SEHNR, CDR2 FQNEAQ (reference sequence). The CDR3 DNA reads TGTGCCAGCTCACCACTCAGACAGGGGGCTCCAGAGACCCAGTACTTC. Its protein product is CASSPLRQGAPETQYF.

This clonotype was recorded a few times. This chain links TRBV15 with TRBJ2-2; no clear D. CDR3 length: 12 residues. In germline, CDR1 is LNHNV, CDR2 YYDKDF (reference sequence). Trimming took off 0 bases at V and 9 bases at J, with 5 bases between the two ends. CDR3 coding DNA: TGTGCCACCAGCAGAGATAGGAGGGAGCTGTTTTTT. Translation gives CATSRDRRELFF.

Ten or more counts support this clonotype. This chain links TRBV6-5 with TRBJ2-5; 12 bases are a match to TRBD1. Germline V gene lookup returns CDR1 MNHEY and CDR2 SVGAGI. The CDR3 extends over 14 amino acids. Trimming at V came to 3 bases and at J to 11 bases, leaving 7 bases not matched to a gene. The CDR3 spells CASSYGTGGGQQYF. CDR3 coding DNA: TGTGCCAGCAGTTATGGGACAGGGGGCGGGCAGCAGTACTTC.

This clonotype appeared many times. The chain combines TRBV7-9 with TRBJ2-7, with 11 positions matching TRBD1. The V and J ends lost 5 bases and 7 bases, in that order; junction bases with no gene match: 13. The germline CDR1 and CDR2 sequences are SEHNR and FQNEAQ (reference sequence). This CDR3 spans 16 amino acids. CDR3 sequence: CASSQNHGQGAEEQYF. The CDR3 DNA sequence: TGTGCCAGCAGCCAGAACCATGGACAGGGGGCGGAGGAGCAGTACTTC.

The gene calls are TRBV5-1 and TRBJ1-1; a weak D match, TRBD1 (6 bases). This CDR3 contains 16 residues. Germline values: CDR1 SGHRS, CDR2 YFSETQ. V dropped 5 bases and J dropped 1 base, with 18 bases sitting between them. This CDR3 reads CASRTARGLTNTEAFF. The CDR3 DNA reads TGCGCCAGCAGAACGGCCAGGGGTTTGACGAACACTGAAGCTTTCTTT.

Ten or more counts support this clonotype. CDR3 loop: CASSAGGANTGELFF. The CDR3, as DNA: TGTGCCAGCAGCGCGGGTGGCGCGAACACCGGGGAGCTGTTTTTT. The chain uses TRBV6-5 and TRBJ2-2; TRBD2 is a possible D gene (5 bases). The germline V and J ends were trimmed by 6 bases and 0 bases, with 11 bases remaining between them. Germline CDR1 MNHEY, CDR2 SVGAGI. The length of the CDR3 is 15 residues.

The chain carries TRBV7-6 and TRBJ2-5, with TRBD2 identical over 9 bases. The CDR3 runs 15 residues. V was pared by 7 bases and J by 3 bases, with 9 bases of the junction left unmatched. The germline V gene encodes CDR1 SGHVS and CDR2 FNYEAQ. CDR3 nucleotide sequence: TGTGCCAGCACCAGCGGGAGGACGAACGAAGAGACCCAGTACTTC. Encoded protein: CASTSGRTNEETQYF.

CDR3 nucleotide sequence: TGCAGCGTTGAAACGGAGGGGGCAGGGACCGGGGAGCTGTTTTTT. Amino acid sequence: CSVETEGAGTGELFF. This rearrangement joins TRBV29-1 to TRBJ2-2, with D possibly TRBD1 on 7 matching bases. Germline CDR1 and CDR2: SQVTM and ANQGSEA. The CDR3 spans 15 residues. Trimming took off 2 bases at V and 5 bases at J, with 15 bases between the two ends.

In this sample, this clonotype turned up many times. The gene calls are TRBV20-1 and TRBJ1-2; D is possibly TRBD1 (6 bases). Trimming cost V 1 base and J 3 bases, with 12 bases left between them. CDR1 DFQATT and CDR2 SNEGSKA come from the germline V gene (reference sequence). CDR3 size: 14 residues. The CDR3 spells CSARGGHSDYGYTF. CDR3 DNA: TGCAGTGCTAGAGGGGGACATTCGGACTATGGCTACACCTTC.

The sample holds many counts of this clonotype. This chain uses TRBV29-1 with TRBJ1-1, with TRBD1 as a possible D gene (5 bases). V lost 7 bases to trimming and J lost 6 bases, with 15 bases between them. The CDR3 contains 12 residues. CDR1 is SQVTM and CDR2 is ANQGSEA in the germline V gene. This chain's CDR3 is CSATPDKSEAFF. CDR3 sequence (DNA): TGCAGCGCCACTCCGGACAAGTCTGAAGCTTTCTTT.

Comment on this clonotype: The junction and the germline gene differ at one end; a read error may be behind it. The DNA of the CDR3 is TGTGCCGGCAGTTATACTAGCGTCCTCGGGACCCAGTACTTC. Translation gives CAGSYTSVLGTQYF. The genes are TRBV7-2 and TRBJ2-5; TRBD2 aligns across 7 bases. Germline CDR1 is SGHTA and CDR2 is FQGNSA. The CDR3 consists of 14 residues. The variable domain in full, with the rest retrieved from reference TRBV7-2 and TRBJ2-5, is GAGVSQSPSNKVTEKGKDVELRCDPISGHTALYWYRQSLGQGLEFLIYFQGNSAPDKSGLPSDRFSAERTGGSVSTLTIQRTQQEDSAVYLCAGSYTSVLGTQYFGPGTRLLVL.

This chain uses TRBV20-1 with TRBJ2-7, with 11 bases that match TRBD2. The CDR3 is 17 residues long. Germline V CDR1 and CDR2: DFQATT, SNEGSKA (reference sequence). V gave up 3 bases and J gave up 5 bases; unmatched junction bases: 15. CDR3 coding DNA: TGCAGTGCTAGTGGCCCCACACCAACTAGCGGGAGCCACGAGCAGTACTTC. The encoded protein is CSASGPTPTSGSHEQYF.

This clonotype was found many times. V gene TRBV12-3 or TRBV12-4 combines with J gene TRBJ1-1; D ambiguous. This CDR3 spans 15 amino acids. Trimming removed 6 bases from V and 0 bases from J, with 14 bases in between. The DNA for the CDR3 is TGTGCCAGCAGCCGCGTTAGAGGTATGAACACTGAAGCTTTCTTT. Its translation: CASSRVRGMNTEAFF.

This clonotype was picked up a small number of times. The rearrangement links TRBV9 to TRBJ1-4; the match to TRBD1 covers 8 bases. From germline, CDR1 is SGDLS and CDR2 YYNGEE. This CDR3 is built from 15 residues. The V gene end was trimmed by 3 bases and the J gene end by 5 bases; junction bases not matched to a gene: 6. Here the CDR3 reads CASSATGGSNEKLFF. CDR3 DNA sequence: TGTGCCAGCAGCGCCACAGGGGGATCAAATGAAAAACTGTTTTTT.

The chain links TRBV28 to TRBJ2-6; D ambiguous. CDR3 length equals 13 residues. Per the germline V gene, CDR1 is MDHEN and CDR2 is SYDVKM. Trimming left V 8 bases short and J 4 bases short, with 9 bases between. In DNA form, the CDR3 reads TGTGCCAGCCGAAACCAGGGGGCCAACGTCCTGACTTTC. As protein: CASRNQGANVLTF.

This clonotype was detected only a few times. This chain uses TRBV10-3 with TRBJ1-5; D perhaps matches TRBD1 (6 bases). From germline, CDR1 is ENHRY and CDR2 SYGVKD. Trimming cost V 11 bases and J 2 bases, with 13 bases left between them. The CDR3 length is 13 residues. CDR3 amino acids: CASRTEGNQPQHF. The DNA for the CDR3 is TGTGCCTCTCGGACAGAGGGCAATCAGCCCCAGCATTTT.

The V and J genes are TRBV28 and TRBJ2-7, with D perhaps TRBD1 (5 bases). CDR1 and CDR2 (germline): MDHEN, SYDVKM. This CDR3 is built from 14 residues. The V end was cut by 5 bases, the J end by 4 bases, with 15 bases between. For the CDR3, the DNA is TGTGCCAGCAGTCCACCGGACAAACCATACGAGCAGTACTTC. The encoded protein is CASSPPDKPYEQYF. Full variable domain (missing parts from reference TRBV28 and TRBJ2-7): DVKVTQSSRYLVKRTGEKVFLECVQDMDHENMFWYRQDPGLGLRLIYFSYDVKMKEKGDIPEGYSVSREKKERFSLILESASTNQTSMYLCASSPPDKPYEQYFGPGTRLTVT.

In DNA form, the CDR3 reads TGCGCCAGCAGCCCACCTGGGCCCAGGGGGCATGTCGAGCAGTACTTC. This encodes CASSPPGPRGHVEQYF. The rearrangement uses TRBV4-3 and TRBJ2-7, with 8 nucleotides matching TRBD1. V was pared by 4 bases and J by 6 bases, with 14 bases of the junction left unmatched. This CDR3 is built from 16 residues. Germline assignment: CDR1 LGHNA and CDR2 YSLEER.

This clonotype occurred many times. The chain joins TRBV29-1 to TRBJ2-7, with TRBD1 matching over 11 bases. Losses at the gene ends were 6 bases for V and 7 bases for J; bases not matched to a gene: 5. The germline V gene encodes CDR1 SQVTM and CDR2 ANQGSEA. The CDR3 is 12 residues long. In DNA form, the CDR3 reads TGCAGCGTGGGACAGGGGGAGAGGGAGCAGTACTTC. Translating gives CSVGQGEREQYF.

This clonotype was seen repeatedly, ten times or more. This chain connects TRBV20-1 to TRBJ2-5; 16 nucleotides agree with TRBD2. The CDR3 loop spans 17 amino acids. Germline loops: CDR1 DFQATT, CDR2 SNEGSKA (reference sequence). J gave up 5 bases and V 2 bases, and 8 bases lay outside the gene matches. CDR3 DNA sequence: TGCAGTGCTAGACGCGGGACTAGCGGGAGGGGTGGGGAGACCCAGTACTTC. Protein sequence: CSARRGTSGRGGETQYF.

The J gene is TRBJ1-5, the V gene TRBV19, with no clear D. The length of the CDR3 is 15 residues. Germline V gives CDR1 LNHDA, CDR2 SQIVND (reference sequence). Trimming took off 3 bases at V and 3 bases at J, with 12 bases between the two ends. The CDR3 region is CASSMVQPNNQPQHF. DNA of the CDR3: TGTGCCAGTAGTATGGTACAGCCGAACAATCAGCCCCAGCATTTT.

The chain carries TRBV7-9 and TRBJ1-2; D is uncertain. The V gene's germline CDR1 is SEHNR and CDR2 FQNEAQ (reference sequence). The CDR3 loop spans 12 amino acids. V gave up 5 bases and J gave up 6 bases, with 10 bases separating them. CDR3 bases: TGTGCCAGCAGCCACCGGGAGGATGGCTACACCTTC. Its protein product is CASSHREDGYTF. The full variable domain, in which reference TRBV7-9 and TRBJ1-2 provide the parts outside the CDR3, is DTGVSQNPRHKITKRGQNVTFRCDPISEHNRLYWYRQTLGQGPEFLTYFQNEAQLEKSRLLSDRFSAERPKGSFSTLEIQRTEQGDSAMYLCASSHREDGYTFGSGTRLTVV.

The chain has TRBV20-1 and TRBJ2-7, with 8 bases fitting TRBD2. Trimming cost V 1 base and J 6 bases; bases outside gene matches: 11. CDR1 is DFQATT and CDR2 is SNEGSKA in the germline V gene (reference sequence). CDR3 length equals 15 residues. The CDR3 loop reads CSARGDSGMGAEQYF. CDR3 nucleotide sequence: TGCAGTGCTAGAGGTGATAGCGGGATGGGTGCCGAGCAGTACTTC.

This clonotype showed up just a few times. This chain connects TRBV29-1 to TRBJ2-5; 8 nucleotides agree with TRBD2. CDR3 length equals 12 residues. Germline CDR1 reads SQVTM; CDR2 reads ANQGSEA. Trimming at V came to 6 bases and at J to 5 bases, leaving 5 bases not matched to a gene. The CDR3 protein is CSVGAGGETQYF. As DNA, the CDR3 is TGCAGCGTGGGGGCGGGGGGTGAGACCCAGTACTTC.

The V gene is TRBV9, the J gene TRBJ1-4; a possible D gene is TRBD1 (6 bases). Germline V gene lookup returns CDR1 SGDLS and CDR2 YYNGEE. The V and J ends lost 4 bases and 4 bases respectively, with 11 bases between them. This CDR3 contains 14 residues. The CDR3 region has the DNA TGTGCCAGCAGCCCCGGGGGCGATAATGAAAAACTGTTTTTT. Protein product: CASSPGGDNEKLFF.

DNA of the CDR3: TGTGCCAGCAGCTTAGCTCCCAGTAACTATGGCTACACCTTC. Protein sequence: CASSLAPSNYGYTF. The gene calls are TRBV7-2 and TRBJ1-2; D remains unclear. Germline CDR1 and CDR2: SGHTA and FQGNSA. Trimming removed 0 bases at V and 1 base at J, with 6 bases between. The CDR3 runs to 14 residues.

The chain joins TRBV6-1 to TRBJ1-1; 7 positions agree with TRBD1. The CDR3 is 14 amino acids. Losses at the gene ends were 1 base for V and 4 bases for J; bases not matched to a gene: 3. The germline CDR1 and CDR2 sequences are MNHNS and SASEGT. CDR3 sequence reads: CASSEGAGGTEAFF. The CDR3 nucleotides read TGTGCCAGCAGTGAAGGGGCAGGGGGCACTGAAGCTTTCTTT.